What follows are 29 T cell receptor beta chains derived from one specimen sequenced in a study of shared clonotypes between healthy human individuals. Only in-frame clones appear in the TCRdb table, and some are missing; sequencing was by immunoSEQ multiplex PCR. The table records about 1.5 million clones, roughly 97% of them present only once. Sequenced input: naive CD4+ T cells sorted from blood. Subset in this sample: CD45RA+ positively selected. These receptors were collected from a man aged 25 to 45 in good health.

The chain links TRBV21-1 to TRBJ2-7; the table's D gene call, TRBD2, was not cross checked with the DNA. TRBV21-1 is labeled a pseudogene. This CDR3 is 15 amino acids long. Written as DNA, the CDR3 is TGTGCCAGCCGCGGGGGACTAGCGGGATCCTACGAGCAGTACTTC. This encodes CASRGGLAGSYEQYF.

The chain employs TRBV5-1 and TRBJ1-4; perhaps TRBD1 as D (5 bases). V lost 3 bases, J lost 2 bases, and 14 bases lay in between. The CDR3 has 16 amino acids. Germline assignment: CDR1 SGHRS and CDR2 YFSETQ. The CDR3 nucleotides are TGCGCCAGCAGCTCGGGGCGCCGGCTTACTAATGAAAAACTGTTTTTT. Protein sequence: CASSSGRRLTNEKLFF.

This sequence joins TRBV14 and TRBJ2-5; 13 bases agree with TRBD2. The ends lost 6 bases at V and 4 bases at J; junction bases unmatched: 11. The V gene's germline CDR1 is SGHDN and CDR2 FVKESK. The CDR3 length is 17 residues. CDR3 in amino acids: CASSLWTSGRGGETQYF. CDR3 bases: TGTGCCAGCAGTCTGTGGACTAGCGGGAGAGGTGGAGAGACCCAGTACTTC.

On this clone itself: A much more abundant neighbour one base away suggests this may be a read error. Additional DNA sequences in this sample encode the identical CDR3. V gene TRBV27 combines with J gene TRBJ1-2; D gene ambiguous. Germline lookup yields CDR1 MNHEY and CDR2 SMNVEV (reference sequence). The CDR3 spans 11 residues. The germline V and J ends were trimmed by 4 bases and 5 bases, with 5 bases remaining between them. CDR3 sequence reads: CASSSGYGYTF. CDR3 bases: TGTGCCAGCAGTTCGGGGTATGGCTACACCTTC.

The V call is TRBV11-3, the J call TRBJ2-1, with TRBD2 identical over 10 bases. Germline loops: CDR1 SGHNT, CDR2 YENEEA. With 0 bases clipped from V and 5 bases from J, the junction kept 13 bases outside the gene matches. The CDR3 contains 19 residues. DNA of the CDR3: TGTGCCAGCAGCTTAGATCGGGCTGGCCGGCTAGCGGGAGACAATGAGCAGTTCTTC. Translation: CASSLDRAGRLAGDNEQFF.

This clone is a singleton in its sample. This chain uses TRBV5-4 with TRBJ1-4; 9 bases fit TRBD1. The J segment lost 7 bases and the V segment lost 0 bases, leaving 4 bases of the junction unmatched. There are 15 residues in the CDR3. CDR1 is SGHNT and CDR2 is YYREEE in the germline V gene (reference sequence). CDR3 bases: TGTGCCAGCAGCTTGGTACAGGGGGCAGGTGAAAAACTGTTTTTT. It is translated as CASSLVQGAGEKLFF. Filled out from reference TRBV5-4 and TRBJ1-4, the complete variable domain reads ETGVTQSPTHLIKTRGQQVTLRCSSQSGHNTVSWYQQALGQGPQFIFQYYREEENGRGNFPPRFSGLQFPNYSSELNVNALELDDSALYLCASSLVQGAGEKLFFGSGTQLSVL.

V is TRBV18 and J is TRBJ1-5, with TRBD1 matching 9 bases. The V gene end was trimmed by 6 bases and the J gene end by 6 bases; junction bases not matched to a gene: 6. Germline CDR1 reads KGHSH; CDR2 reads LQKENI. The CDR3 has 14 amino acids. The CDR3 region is CASSTTGGPQPQHF. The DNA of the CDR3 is TGTGCCAGCTCTACCACAGGGGGCCCTCAGCCCCAGCATTTT.

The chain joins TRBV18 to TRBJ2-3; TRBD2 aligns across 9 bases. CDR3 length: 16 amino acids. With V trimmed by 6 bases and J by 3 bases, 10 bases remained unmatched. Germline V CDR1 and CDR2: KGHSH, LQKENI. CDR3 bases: TGTGCCAGCTCGTATAGCGGGAGTCTAAGAACAGATACGCAGTATTTT. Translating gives CASSYSGSLRTDTQYF. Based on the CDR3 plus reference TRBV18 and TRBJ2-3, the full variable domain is NAGVMQNPRHLVRRRGQEARLRCSPMKGHSHVYWYRQLPEEGLKFMVYLQKENIIDESGMPKERFSAEFPKEGPSILRIQQVVRGDSAAYFCASSYSGSLRTDTQYFGPGTRLTVL.

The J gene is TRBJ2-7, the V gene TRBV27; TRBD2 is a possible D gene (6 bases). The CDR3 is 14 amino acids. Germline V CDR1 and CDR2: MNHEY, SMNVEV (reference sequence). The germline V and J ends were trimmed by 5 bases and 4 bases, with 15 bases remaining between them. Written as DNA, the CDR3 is TGTGCCAGCAGTCCCCGGGCGGGGCCTTACGAGCAGTACTTC. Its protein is CASSPRAGPYEQYF.

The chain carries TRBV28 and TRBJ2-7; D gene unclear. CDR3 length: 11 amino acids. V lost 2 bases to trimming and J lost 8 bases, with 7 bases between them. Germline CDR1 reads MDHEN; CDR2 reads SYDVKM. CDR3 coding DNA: TGTGCCAGCAGTTTACCCGGCAAGCAGTACTTC. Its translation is CASSLPGKQYF.

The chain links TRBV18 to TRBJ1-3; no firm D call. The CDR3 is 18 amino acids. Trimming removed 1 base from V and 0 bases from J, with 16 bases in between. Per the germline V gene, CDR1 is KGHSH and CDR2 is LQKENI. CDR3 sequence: CASSPLAVRAPSGNTIYF. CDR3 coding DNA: TGTGCCAGCTCACCACTGGCCGTACGGGCTCCCTCTGGAAACACCATATATTTT. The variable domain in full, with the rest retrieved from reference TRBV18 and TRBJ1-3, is NAGVMQNPRHLVRRRGQEARLRCSPMKGHSHVYWYRQLPEEGLKFMVYLQKENIIDESGMPKERFSAEFPKEGPSILRIQQVVRGDSAAYFCASSPLAVRAPSGNTIYFGEGSWLTVV.

CDR3 DNA: TGTGCCAGCTCACCGGGACTTGGAACCTACGAGCAGTACTTC. Its protein is CASSPGLGTYEQYF. The chain employs TRBV18 and TRBJ2-7, with D possibly matching TRBD2 (6 bases). The CDR3 is made up of 14 amino acids. Trimming took off 3 bases at V and 2 bases at J, with 11 bases between the two ends. The germline gives CDR1 KGHSH, CDR2 LQKENI. Based on the CDR3 plus reference TRBV18 and TRBJ2-7, the full variable domain is NAGVMQNPRHLVRRRGQEARLRCSPMKGHSHVYWYRQLPEEGLKFMVYLQKENIIDESGMPKERFSAEFPKEGPSILRIQQVVRGDSAAYFCASSPGLGTYEQYFGPGTRLTVT.

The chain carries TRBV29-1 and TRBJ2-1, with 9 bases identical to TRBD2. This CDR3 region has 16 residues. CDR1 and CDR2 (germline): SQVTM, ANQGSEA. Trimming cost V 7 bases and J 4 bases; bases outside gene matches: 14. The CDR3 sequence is CSAGGSGRSRYNEQFF. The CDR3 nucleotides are TGCAGCGCTGGAGGTAGCGGGAGATCAAGGTACAATGAGCAGTTCTTC.

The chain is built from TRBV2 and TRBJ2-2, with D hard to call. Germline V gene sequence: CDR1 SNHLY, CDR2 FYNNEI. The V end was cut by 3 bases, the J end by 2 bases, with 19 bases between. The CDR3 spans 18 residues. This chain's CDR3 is CASSDRHQGFSNTGELFF. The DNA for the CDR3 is TGTGCCAGCAGTGACAGGCATCAAGGATTCTCAAACACCGGGGAGCTGTTTTTT.

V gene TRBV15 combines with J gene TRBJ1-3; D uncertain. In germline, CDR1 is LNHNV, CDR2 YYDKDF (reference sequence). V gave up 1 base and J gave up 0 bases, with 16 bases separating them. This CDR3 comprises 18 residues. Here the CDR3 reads CATSRGGSGLNSGNTIYF. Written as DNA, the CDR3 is TGTGCCACCAGCAGAGGTGGCAGTGGGTTAAACTCTGGAAACACCATATATTTT.

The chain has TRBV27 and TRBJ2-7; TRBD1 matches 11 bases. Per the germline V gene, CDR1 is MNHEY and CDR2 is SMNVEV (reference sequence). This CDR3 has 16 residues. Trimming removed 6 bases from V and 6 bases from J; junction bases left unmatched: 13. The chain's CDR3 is CASSYGLGQGVLEQYF. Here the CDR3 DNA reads TGTGCCAGCAGCTATGGATTGGGACAGGGGGTTCTCGAGCAGTACTTC.

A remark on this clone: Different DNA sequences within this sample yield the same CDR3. For the CDR3, the DNA is TGTGCCAGCAGTTTAGGCAGTTATCAGCCCCAGCATTTT. Translating gives CASSLGSYQPQHF. The V and J genes are TRBV27 and TRBJ1-5; no definite D call. CDR1 is MNHEY, CDR2 SMNVEV, per germline (reference sequence). The CDR3 sequence is 13 residues long. V gave up 2 bases and J gave up 5 bases, with 7 bases separating them.

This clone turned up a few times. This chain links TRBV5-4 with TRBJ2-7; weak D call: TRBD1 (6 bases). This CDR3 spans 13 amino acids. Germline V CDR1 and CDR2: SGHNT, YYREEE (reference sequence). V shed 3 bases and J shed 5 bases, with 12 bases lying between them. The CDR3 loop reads CASSYDRTNEQYF. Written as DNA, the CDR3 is TGTGCCAGCAGCTATGACAGGACCAACGAGCAGTACTTC.

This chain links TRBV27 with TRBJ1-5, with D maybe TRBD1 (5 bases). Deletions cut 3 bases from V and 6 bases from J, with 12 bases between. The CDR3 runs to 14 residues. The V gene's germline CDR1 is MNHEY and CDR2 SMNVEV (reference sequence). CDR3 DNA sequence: TGTGCCAGCAGTTTCGGGGGGGTAGCTCAGCCCCAGCATTTT. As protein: CASSFGGVAQPQHF.

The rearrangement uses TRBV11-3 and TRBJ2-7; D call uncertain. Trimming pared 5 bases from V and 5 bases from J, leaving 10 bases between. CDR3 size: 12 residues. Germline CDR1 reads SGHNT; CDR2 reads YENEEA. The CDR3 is CASSRDTHEQYF. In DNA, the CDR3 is TGTGCCAGCAGCCGAGACACCCACGAGCAGTACTTC.

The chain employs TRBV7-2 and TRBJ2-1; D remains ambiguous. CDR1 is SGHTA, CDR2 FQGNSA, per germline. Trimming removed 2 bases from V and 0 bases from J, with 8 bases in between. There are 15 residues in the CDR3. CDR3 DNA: TGTGCCAGCAGCTTATTTGGTAGCTCCTACAATGAGCAGTTCTTC. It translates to CASSLFGSSYNEQFF.

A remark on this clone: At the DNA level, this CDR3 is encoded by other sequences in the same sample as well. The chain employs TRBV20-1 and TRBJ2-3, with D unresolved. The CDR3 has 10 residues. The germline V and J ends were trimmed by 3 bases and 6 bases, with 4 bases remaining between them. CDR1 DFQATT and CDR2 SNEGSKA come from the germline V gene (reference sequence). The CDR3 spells CSASSDTQYF. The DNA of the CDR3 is TGCAGTGCTAGTTCTGATACGCAGTATTTT.

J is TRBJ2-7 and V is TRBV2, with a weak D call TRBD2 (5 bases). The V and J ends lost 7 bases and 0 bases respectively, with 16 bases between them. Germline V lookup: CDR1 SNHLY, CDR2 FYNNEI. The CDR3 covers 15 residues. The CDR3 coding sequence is TGTGCCAGCAACCCTAGGACTCAGAGCTCCTACGAGCAGTACTTC. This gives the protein CASNPRTQSSYEQYF.

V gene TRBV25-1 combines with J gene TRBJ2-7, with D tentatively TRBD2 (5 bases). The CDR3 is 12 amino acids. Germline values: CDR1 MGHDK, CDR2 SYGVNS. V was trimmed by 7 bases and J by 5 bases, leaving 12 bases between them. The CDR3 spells CASNTRGDEQYF. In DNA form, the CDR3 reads TGTGCCAGCAACACCCGGGGTGACGAGCAGTACTTC.

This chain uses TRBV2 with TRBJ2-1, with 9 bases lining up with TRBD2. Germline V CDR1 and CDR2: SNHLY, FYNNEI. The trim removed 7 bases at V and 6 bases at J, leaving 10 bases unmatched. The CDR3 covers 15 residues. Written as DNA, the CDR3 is TGTGCCAGCAATGGGGAGGGACTAGCCACCAATGAGCAGTTCTTC. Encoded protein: CASNGEGLATNEQFF.

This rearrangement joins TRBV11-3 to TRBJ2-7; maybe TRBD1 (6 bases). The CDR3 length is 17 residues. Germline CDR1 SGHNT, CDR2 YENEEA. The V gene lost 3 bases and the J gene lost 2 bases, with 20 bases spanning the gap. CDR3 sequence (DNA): TGTGCCAGCAGCTTCCCCCCCCGACCGCACAGGGCCTACGAGCAGTACTTC. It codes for CASSFPPRPHRAYEQYF.

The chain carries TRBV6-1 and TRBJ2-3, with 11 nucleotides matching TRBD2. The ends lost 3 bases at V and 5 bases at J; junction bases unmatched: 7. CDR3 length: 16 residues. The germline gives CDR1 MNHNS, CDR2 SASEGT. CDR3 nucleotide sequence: TGTGCCAGCAGTGACTTAGCGGGGGGGGGCGGAGATACGCAGTATTTT. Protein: CASSDLAGGGGDTQYF.

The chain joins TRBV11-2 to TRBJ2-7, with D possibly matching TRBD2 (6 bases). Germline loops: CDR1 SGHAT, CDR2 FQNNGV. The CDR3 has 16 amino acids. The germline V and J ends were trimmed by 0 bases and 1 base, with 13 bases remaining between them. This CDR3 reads CASSLDWEVSSYEQYF. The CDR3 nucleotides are TGTGCCAGCAGCTTAGATTGGGAGGTTTCGTCCTACGAGCAGTACTTC.

CDR3 nucleotides: TGTGCCAGCAGTGAGGGGGCTGATCAGCCCCAGCATTTT. It encodes CASSEGADQPQHF. V and J are TRBV6-4 and TRBJ1-5; weak D call: TRBD1 (6 bases). V gave up 3 bases and J gave up 5 bases, with 8 bases separating them. Germline V gene sequence: CDR1 MRHNA, CDR2 SNTAGT. The CDR3 extends over 13 amino acids.